The table lists the clone carrying this TCR beta chain with a few counts. What was amplified from RNA transcripts were TCR beta CDR3 regions. Researchers ran a first-round RT-PCR on the TCR CDR3 using the HTBI primer set. Using its own MiXCR run on the multiplex PCR reads, TCRdb lists one record per CDR3 protein. The sample holds 90,000 to 120,000 distinct CDR3 sequences, roughly 15% seen once. These data are taken from a study of T cells in Graves' hyperthyroidism and ophthalmopathy. The CDR3 is 15 amino acids. Germline-derived CDR1 and CDR2 are SGHDT and YYEEEE. J was trimmed by 6 bases and V by 3 bases; bases with no gene match: 7.

The chain joins TRBV5-6 to TRBJ2-2; 8 nucleotides agree with TRBD2. The specimen sequenced was blood. This TCR was recovered from a woman aged 45-65 years with Graves' hyperthyroidism. In DNA form, the CDR3 reads TGTGCCAGCAGCTGGCGGCGGGGGGCAGCCGGGGAGCTGTTTTTT. It encodes CASSWRRGAAGELFF. Drawing the rest from reference TRBV5-6 and TRBJ2-2, the complete variable domain is DAGVTQSPTHLIKTRGQQVTLRCSPKSGHDTVSWYQQALGQGPQFIFQYYEEEERQRGNFPDRFSGHQFPNYSSELNVNALLLGDSALYLCASSWRRGAAGELFFGEGSRLTVL.